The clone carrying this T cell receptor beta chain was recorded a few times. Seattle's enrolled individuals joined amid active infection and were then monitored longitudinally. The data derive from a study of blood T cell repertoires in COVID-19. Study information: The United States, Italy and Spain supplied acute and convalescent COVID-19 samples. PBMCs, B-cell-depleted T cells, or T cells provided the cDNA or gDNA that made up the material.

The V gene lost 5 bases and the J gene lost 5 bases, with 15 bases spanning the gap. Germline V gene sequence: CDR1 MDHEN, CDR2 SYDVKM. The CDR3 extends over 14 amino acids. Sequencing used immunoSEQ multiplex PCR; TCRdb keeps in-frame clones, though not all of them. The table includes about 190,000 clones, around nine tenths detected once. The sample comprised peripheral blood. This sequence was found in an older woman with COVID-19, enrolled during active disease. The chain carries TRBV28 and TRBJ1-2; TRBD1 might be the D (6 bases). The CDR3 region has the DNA TGTGCCAGCAGTACTACCGGGACAAGATATGGCTACACCTTC. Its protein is CASSTTGTRYGYTF.